One sample yielded the 32 T cell receptor beta chains listed below, sequenced in a study of read filtering for tumor transcriptome and immune sequencing (dated by TCRdb to 2019 to 2021). Sequencing relied on an Illumina HiSeq 4000. TCR libraries were built from approximately 400 ng RNA with the Immunoverse kit, using molecular barcoded adaptors covering alpha/delta and beta/gamma chains. TCRdb reworked the public reads: Q25 trimming with fastp, MiXCR clone assembly, productive beta chains retained. Each entry merges the rows of one CDR3 protein and shows their most common DNA and genes. Recorded for this sample are approximately 20,000 distinct CDR3 sequences; 22% of them occurred a single time. The ten most abundant clones make up more than 20% of the sample. The material sequenced was a population of CD138-negative cells sorted from bone marrow. The cell subset or site label, read with the paper, signifies: bone marrow mononuclear cells depleted of CD138+ plasma/myeloma cells by negative magnetic selection. These receptors all stem from a donor at least 40 years old with multiple myeloma.

This clonotype was seen repeatedly, ten times or more. Germline and junction disagree at one end, which may indicate a read error. The chain is built from TRBV2 and TRBJ2-3; D not certain. CDR3 length equals 14 residues. Germline V gene data show CDR1 as SNHLY and CDR2 as FYNNEI. The CDR3 protein is CASIRHLITDTLYF. The CDR3, as DNA: TGTGCCAGCATAAGACACTTAATCACAGATACGCTGTATTTT.

This chain uses TRBV20-1 with TRBJ2-2; D might be TRBD2 (6 bases). Germline V gene data show CDR1 as DFQATT and CDR2 as SNEGSKA (reference sequence). V lost 4 bases to trimming and J lost 6 bases, with 15 bases between them. CDR3 size: 14 residues. Here the CDR3 DNA reads TGCAGTGCTACGCGGGACTCTTTGGCCGGGGAGCTGTTTTTT. It encodes CSATRDSLAGELFF.

This clonotype was detected ten times or more. The chain links TRBV7-3 to TRBJ2-3, with a weak D call TRBD1 (6 bases). Trimming stripped 2 bases from V and 3 bases from J, with 6 bases between. This CDR3 is 13 amino acids long. Germline V CDR1 and CDR2: SGHTA, FQGTGA. The DNA of the CDR3 is TGTGCCAGCAGCTTACAGGGGACAGATACGCAGTATTTT. Protein product: CASSLQGTDTQYF. Filled out from reference TRBV7-3 and TRBJ2-3, the complete variable domain reads GAGVSQTPSNKVTEKGKYVELRCDPISGHTALYWYRQSLGQGPEFLIYFQGTGAADDSGLPNDRFFAVRPEGSVSTLKIQRTERGDSAVYLCASSLQGTDTQYFGPGTRLTVL.

By its share, this clonotype is medium-sized. The V call is TRBV11-2, the J call TRBJ2-1, with D possibly matching TRBD2 (5 bases). Trimming cost V 5 bases and J 9 bases, with 17 bases left between them. Germline V lookup: CDR1 SGHAT, CDR2 FQNNGV. The CDR3 is 14 residues long. CDR3 coding DNA: TGTGCCAGCAGCGAGATCACAACTAGTCCTGAGCAGTTCTTC. This sequence encodes CASSEITTSPEQFF.

This clonotype has ten or more counts. The chain recombines TRBV28 with TRBJ2-5; 7 bases are a match to TRBD1. The CDR3 runs 16 residues. Germline CDR1 MDHEN, CDR2 SYDVKM. Trimming cost V 5 bases and J 5 bases; bases outside gene matches: 14. The CDR3 spells CASSSFNRGARETQYF. The CDR3 DNA is TGTGCCAGCAGTAGTTTTAACAGGGGAGCGCGCGAGACCCAGTACTTC. Filled out from reference TRBV28 and TRBJ2-5, the complete variable domain reads DVKVTQSSRYLVKRTGEKVFLECVQDMDHENMFWYRQDPGLGLRLIYFSYDVKMKEKGDIPEGYSVSREKKERFSLILESASTNQTSMYLCASSSFNRGARETQYFGPGTRLLVL.

As regards this clonotype: Sequence at one end of the junction differs from germline and may be a read error. This chain uses TRBV29-1 with TRBJ2-5; 8 bases agree with TRBD1. The germline CDR1 and CDR2 sequences are SQVTM and ANQGSEA. The CDR3 has 13 amino acids. The CDR3 bases are TGCAGCCTTGAGACAGGGGCCCAAGAGACCCAGTACTTC. This sequence encodes CSLETGAQETQYF.

This clonotype was recorded many times. One junction end does not reproduce the germline sequence, and a read error may be involved. The rearrangement links TRBV7-2 to TRBJ2-7; the D call may be TRBD1 or TRBD2 (6 bases each). The germline CDR1 and CDR2 sequences are SGHTA and FQGNSA. CDR3 length equals 12 residues. CDR3 DNA: TGTGCCAGCAGCCGCGAGCGAGGGGGGCAGTACTTT. Protein sequence: CASSRERGGQYF.

This clonotype was recorded only once. This could be a read error, since a much larger clone is one nucleotide away. The rearrangement uses TRBV6-5 and TRBJ2-2; D uncertain. The germline gives CDR1 MNHEY, CDR2 SVGAGI. The CDR3 has 17 amino acids. V was pared by 0 bases and J by 0 bases, with 11 bases between. CDR3 region: CASSYSWGRSNTGELFF. The CDR3, as DNA: TGTGCCAGCAGTTACTCGTGGGGTCGGTCGAACACCGGGGAGCTGTTTTTT.

This clonotype was counted many times. This chain uses TRBV7-3 with TRBJ1-1; D unresolved. Looked up from germline, CDR1 is SGHTA and CDR2 is FQGTGA. Trimming pared 6 bases from V and 0 bases from J, leaving 8 bases between. The CDR3 totals 13 residues. The CDR3 nucleotides read TGTGCCAGCAGTCGCTCAGTGAACACTGAAGCTTTCTTT. Translation gives CASSRSVNTEAFF.

This clonotype was counted at least ten times. V usage is TRBV6-2 or TRBV6-3 and J usage is TRBJ1-5; perhaps TRBD1 as D (6 bases). V was clipped by 6 bases and J by 6 bases, with 18 bases between them. The CDR3 sequence is 15 residues long. Germline V gives CDR1 MNHEY, CDR2 SVGEGT. The CDR3 spells CASSPYAGAGQPQHF. CDR3 coding DNA: TGTGCCAGCAGCCCCTACGCAGGGGCTGGTCAGCCCCAGCATTTT.

The chain couples TRBV7-2 to TRBJ2-7, with TRBD2 matching over 7 bases. The CDR3 has 15 residues. V lost 7 bases to trimming and J lost 8 bases; unmatched junction nucleotides: 17. Germline CDR1 and CDR2: SGHTA and FQGNSA. CDR3 sequence: CASTLFRDYLTKQYF. The CDR3 DNA follows: TGTGCCAGCACCCTGTTCCGGGACTACCTTACGAAGCAGTACTTC.

This clonotype was found many times. The chain carries TRBV20-1 and TRBJ1-1, with 7 bases identical to TRBD1. Looked up from germline, CDR1 is DFQATT and CDR2 is SNEGSKA (reference sequence). With 5 bases clipped from V and 3 bases from J, the junction kept 21 bases outside the gene matches. This CDR3 contains 18 residues. In nucleotides, the CDR3 is TGCAGTGCTCCCGACCTCCGACAGGGCAGTATATCTCACACTGAAGCTTTCTTT. This gives the protein CSAPDLRQGSISHTEAFF.

Ten or more counts support this clonotype. This rearrangement joins TRBV6-2 or TRBV6-3 to TRBJ2-1; D call uncertain. The V and J ends lost 8 bases and 5 bases respectively, with 7 bases between them. Germline CDR1 reads MNHEY; CDR2 reads SVGEGT. The CDR3 is 11 residues long. CDR3 sequence: CASLHNNEQFF. The CDR3, as DNA: TGTGCCAGCCTACACAACAATGAGCAGTTCTTC.

This clonotype has a count of ten or more. V usage is TRBV20-1 and J usage is TRBJ2-7, with 10 bases aligning to TRBD2. Germline CDR1 is DFQATT and CDR2 is SNEGSKA (reference sequence). This CDR3 has 15 residues. V lost 0 bases to trimming and J lost 6 bases; unmatched junction nucleotides: 8. The CDR3 loop is CSARDWLAGVGEQYF. The CDR3 region has the DNA TGCAGTGCTAGAGATTGGCTAGCGGGAGTAGGCGAGCAGTACTTC.

This clonotype was recorded at least ten times. The chain joins TRBV13 to TRBJ2-7; D uncertain. Germline assignment: CDR1 PRHDT and CDR2 FYEKMQ (reference sequence). This CDR3 comprises 15 residues. Deletions cut 0 bases from V and 3 bases from J, with 12 bases between. CDR3 in amino acids: CASSLGLVEGYEQYF. DNA for the CDR3: TGTGCCAGCAGCTTAGGCCTAGTCGAAGGCTACGAGCAGTACTTC.

This clonotype appeared many times. This rearrangement joins TRBV4-3 to TRBJ1-5, with D unclear. Per germline, CDR1 LGHNA and CDR2 YSLEER. The CDR3 extends over 18 amino acids. V lost 0 bases and J 2 bases, leaving 17 bases between the germline ends. The CDR3 here is CASSQDLPGVGGNQPQHF. The CDR3 nucleotides read TGCGCCAGCAGCCAAGATCTCCCCGGGGTCGGTGGCAATCAGCCCCAGCATTTT.

Ten or more counts support this clonotype. This chain joins TRBV29-1 and TRBJ2-7; 9 nucleotides line up with TRBD1. Germline trimming cut 7 bases from V and 2 bases from J; bases unmatched to any gene: 9. CDR1 and CDR2 from the germline V gene are SQVTM and ANQGSEA. This CDR3 is 14 amino acids long. CDR3 region: CSGSTGGPTYEQYF. The CDR3 bases are TGCAGCGGATCGACAGGGGGACCAACCTACGAGCAGTACTTC.

J is TRBJ2-5 and V is TRBV20-1, with TRBD2 as a possible D gene (6 bases). V gave up 3 bases and J gave up 5 bases, with 13 bases separating them. The germline V gene has CDR1 DFQATT and CDR2 SNEGSKA (reference sequence). The CDR3 extends over 13 amino acids. This CDR3 reads CSARRGEDETQYF. CDR3 in DNA: TGCAGTGCTAGGAGAGGGGAGGACGAGACCCAGTACTTC.

This clonotype was seen many times. The rearrangement joins TRBV10-1 to TRBJ2-3; TRBD2 aligns across 14 bases. The CDR3 has 17 residues. V was clipped by 9 bases and J by 4 bases; unmatched bases: 12. The germline V gene encodes CDR1 WNHNN and CDR2 SYGVQD (reference sequence). For the CDR3, the DNA is TGCGCCAGACATCCGGGACTAGCGGGAGAAGGAGCAGATACGCAGTATTTT. Protein sequence: CARHPGLAGEGADTQYF.

This clonotype rates as medium-sized (0.01 to 0.1%). V gene TRBV20-1 combines with J gene TRBJ2-1; maybe TRBD2 (6 bases). V lost 1 base and J lost 4, with 20 bases in between. The CDR3 is made up of 17 amino acids. Germline CDR1 and CDR2: DFQATT and SNEGSKA (reference sequence). The CDR3 DNA reads as TGCAGTGCTAGAGGACGGGACTCCTTGGCTCTGTACAATGAGCAGTTCTTC. Protein: CSARGRDSLALYNEQFF.

At least ten counts were recorded for this clonotype. The chain carries TRBV4-1 and TRBJ2-7, with 7 bases identical to TRBD2. Per germline, CDR1 MGHRA and CDR2 YSYEKL. V dropped 0 bases and J dropped 6; count of bases not matched to a gene: 17. The CDR3 extends over 18 amino acids. The CDR3 region has the DNA TGCGCCAGCAGCCAAGACCAGGGCTCGGCGGGAGTTGGTCGCGAGCAGTACTTC. This sequence encodes CASSQDQGSAGVGREQYF.

In this sample, this clonotype turned up many times. CDR3 nucleotide sequence: TGCAGTGCGCGGTGGCTTGTGGATGAGCAGTTCTTC. Translating it yields CSARWLVDEQFF. V is TRBV20-1 and J is TRBJ2-1; no reliable D call. The germline gives CDR1 DFQATT, CDR2 SNEGSKA (reference sequence). V was clipped by 6 bases and J by 8 bases, with 14 bases between them. The CDR3 covers 12 residues.

This clonotype was seen repeatedly, ten times or more. This chain connects TRBV28 to TRBJ2-3, with D perhaps matching TRBD2 (6 bases). The germline V gene has CDR1 MDHEN and CDR2 SYDVKM. This CDR3 contains 16 residues. The V and J ends lost 3 bases and 1 base respectively, with 14 bases between them. The CDR3 region is CASSLLGGLGTDTQYF. The CDR3 DNA reads TGTGCCAGCAGTTTGCTCGGGGGACTCGGCACAGATACGCAGTATTTT.

This clonotype is judged medium-sized. This chain uses TRBV29-1 with TRBJ2-7, with D uncertain. Germline values: CDR1 SQVTM, CDR2 ANQGSEA. The CDR3 spans 13 residues. V dropped 6 bases and J dropped 2 bases, with 14 bases sitting between them. Written as DNA, the CDR3 is TGCAGCGTGAGGACCGATTATACCTACGAGCAGTACTTC. Translating it yields CSVRTDYTYEQYF.

In its sample, this clonotype is medium-sized (0.01 to 0.1%). CDR3 sequence reads: CASSSISYNEQFF. The CDR3 nucleotides are TGTGCCAGCAGTTCGATTAGTTACAATGAGCAGTTCTTC. This rearrangement joins TRBV28 to TRBJ2-1; D is uncertain. CDR1 is MDHEN, CDR2 SYDVKM, per germline. This CDR3 has 13 amino acids. Trimming shortened V by 4 bases and J by 4 bases, and 8 bases separated the two germline ends.

This clonotype was observed at least ten times. The chain uses TRBV7-2 and TRBJ2-1; 11 positions match TRBD1. The CDR3 has 16 residues. Germline V CDR1 and CDR2: SGHTA, FQGNSA. V shed 6 bases, J shed 3 bases, and the junction held 7 bases outside the gene matches. CDR3 amino acids: CASRLHGTGGYNEQFF. CDR3 nucleotides: TGTGCCAGCAGACTACACGGGACAGGGGGCTACAATGAGCAGTTCTTC. Complete variable domain (other parts from reference TRBV7-2 and TRBJ2-1): GAGVSQSPSNKVTEKGKDVELRCDPISGHTALYWYRQSLGQGLEFLIYFQGNSAPDKSGLPSDRFSAERTGGSVSTLTIQRTQQEDSAVYLCASRLHGTGGYNEQFFGPGTRLTVL.

Worth noting for this clonotype: Without the conserved terminal phenylalanine or tryptophan, this CDR3 likely stems from a read error. This chain's CDR3 is CASSYSLLGSTDTQYL. CDR3 coding DNA: TGTGCCAGCAGTTACTCTCTGTTGGGCAGCACAGATACGCAGTATTTA. This chain uses TRBV6-2 or TRBV6-3 with TRBJ2-3, with D unclear. CDR1 MNHEY and CDR2 SVGEGT come from the germline V gene. V shed 0 bases and J shed 0 bases, with 10 bases lying between them. The CDR3 runs to 16 residues.

This clonotype was observed at least ten times. This sequence joins TRBV29-1 and TRBJ2-2; TRBD2 agrees at 14 bases. The CDR3 runs to 15 residues. Germline V lookup: CDR1 SQVTM, CDR2 ANQGSEA. With 4 bases clipped from V and 6 bases from J, the junction kept 4 bases outside the gene matches. The CDR3 loop is CSVGTSGRIAGELFF. The DNA for the CDR3 is TGCAGCGTTGGGACTAGCGGGAGGATCGCCGGGGAGCTGTTTTTT.

This clonotype was counted once. The CDR3 is CASSLVGLGDGQYF. The CDR3 DNA reads as TGCGCCAGCAGTTTAGTGGGGCTTGGCGACGGACAGTACTTC. This sequence joins TRBV5-1 and TRBJ2-7, with a weak D call TRBD1 (5 bases). This CDR3 region has 14 residues. The V gene lost 5 bases and the J gene lost 10 bases, with 22 bases spanning the gap. Germline V gives CDR1 SGHRS, CDR2 YFSETQ.

Many counts were recorded for this clonotype. J is TRBJ2-7 and V is TRBV10-1; 8 bases are shared with TRBD1. V lost 6 bases to trimming and J lost 5 bases; unmatched junction nucleotides: 9. The CDR3 contains 14 residues. Germline values: CDR1 WNHNN, CDR2 SYGVQD (reference sequence). The CDR3 here is CASSRLSGGHEQYF. The DNA of the CDR3 is TGCGCCAGCAGCCGATTATCAGGGGGCCACGAGCAGTACTTC.

Ten or more counts support this clonotype. This chain uses TRBV3-1 with TRBJ2-1; 8 nucleotides align to TRBD2. Trimming cost V 5 bases and J 4 bases; bases outside gene matches: 7. The germline gives CDR1 LGHDT, CDR2 YNNKEL (reference sequence). CDR3 size: 15 residues. This CDR3 is CASSKGAGEYNEQFF. The CDR3 coding sequence is TGTGCCAGCAGCAAAGGAGCGGGGGAATACAATGAGCAGTTCTTC.

This clonotype is medium-sized (0.01 to 0.1%) by share. The genes are TRBV28 and TRBJ1-1, with no clear D. The V end lost 6 bases, the J end lost 5 bases, and 13 bases lay between the germline ends. This CDR3 contains 13 residues. Germline CDR1 and CDR2: MDHEN and SYDVKM. CDR3 nucleotides: TGTGCCAGCAGGTCTGCCCATCAAACTGAAGCTTTCTTT. This encodes CASRSAHQTEAFF.